A selection of T cell receptor beta chains follows, all from one sample in a study of shared clonotypes between healthy human individuals. Assay: immunoSEQ multiplex PCR; the TCRdb copy retains only in-frame clones and omits some. The table records roughly 2.5 million clones, approximately 90% of them present only once. The specimen was naive CD4+ T cells sorted from blood. The source is a man aged 18 to 35 in good health. Each CDR3 is given with its conserved first and last residue.

v_call: TRBV5-1
cdr3_length: 14
j_call: TRBJ2-6
cdr3_aa: CASSFRWGANVLTF

v_call: TRBV10-2
cdr3_length: 15
j_call: TRBJ2-7
cdr3_aa: CASSARRERFYEQYF

v_call: TRBV4-1
cdr3_length: 16
j_call: TRBJ2-2
cdr3_aa: CASSQDRGGNTGELFF

v_call: TRBV9
cdr3_length: 15
j_call: TRBJ2-1
cdr3_aa: CASSRSSGFNNEQFF

v_call: TRBV5-4
cdr3_length: 13
j_call: TRBJ1-2
cdr3_aa: CASSFEKDYGYTF

v_call: TRBV6-1
cdr3_length: 16
j_call: TRBJ1-2
cdr3_aa: CASSESGVGYPYGYTF

v_call: TRBV11-2
cdr3_length: 14
j_call: TRBJ2-7
cdr3_aa: CASSLVRGPGEQYF

v_call: TRBV29-1
cdr3_length: 14
j_call: TRBJ2-1
cdr3_aa: CSVPGRGDYNEQFF

v_call: TRBV5-4
cdr3_length: 14
j_call: TRBJ2-7
cdr3_aa: CASSGRLTLHEQYF

v_call: TRBV6-4
cdr3_length: 14
j_call: TRBJ1-1
cdr3_aa: CASRPGAQNTEAFF

v_call: TRBV28
cdr3_length: 13
j_call: TRBJ2-4
cdr3_aa: CASSLRDRVVRYF

v_call: TRBV6-1
cdr3_length: 12
j_call: TRBJ2-1
cdr3_aa: CASRSNTNEQFF

v_call: TRBV5-4
cdr3_length: 15
j_call: TRBJ1-4
cdr3_aa: CASSLGGQGTGKLFF

v_call: TRBV6-1
cdr3_length: 18
j_call: TRBJ2-6
cdr3_aa: CASSESWVPMHGANVLTF

v_call: TRBV5-4
cdr3_length: 12
j_call: TRBJ2-1
cdr3_aa: CASSTTYNEQFF

v_call: TRBV27
cdr3_length: 15
j_call: TRBJ1-4
cdr3_aa: CASSLGTWGPRGLFF

v_call: TRBV18
cdr3_length: 14
j_call: TRBJ2-7
cdr3_aa: CASSPPTSSYEQYF

v_call: TRBV6-5
cdr3_length: 13
j_call: TRBJ2-7
cdr3_aa: CASTDPGGGEQYF

v_call: TRBV19
cdr3_length: 14
j_call: TRBJ2-5
cdr3_aa: CASSISLAQETQYF

v_call: TRBV18
cdr3_length: 13
j_call: TRBJ1-1
cdr3_aa: CASSPQGNTEAFF

v_call: TRBV6-5
cdr3_length: 13
j_call: TRBJ1-1
cdr3_aa: CASSLGAHTEAFF

v_call: TRBV5-1
cdr3_length: 14
j_call: TRBJ2-3
cdr3_aa: CASSLGQSTDTQYF

v_call: TRBV6-6
cdr3_length: 12
j_call: TRBJ1-2
cdr3_aa: CASSPGQGAVSF

v_call: TRBV18
cdr3_length: 17
j_call: TRBJ2-7
cdr3_aa: CASSQGGGGPDSYEQYF

v_call: TRBV4-2
cdr3_length: 13
j_call: TRBJ2-3
cdr3_aa: CASSQVGTDTQYF

v_call: TRBV7-9
cdr3_length: 18
j_call: TRBJ2-1
cdr3_aa: CASSLAWGTSPTYNEQFF

v_call: TRBV30
cdr3_length: 12
j_call: TRBJ1-5
cdr3_aa: CAWGHPGGPQHF